What follows are 20 T cell receptor beta chains derived from one specimen sequenced in a study of blood T cells in healthy people across ages. A second PCR, run for about 6 to 11 cycles, used a sample-barcoded 5' primer plus a J-beta primer mix. TCRdb ran MiXCR on the 5' RACE reads and lists one entry per CDR3 protein. Here the sample spans 1.5 million or so distinct CDR3 sequences, around 39% being singletons. The sample consisted of blood. Receptors were obtained from a woman younger than 35 in good health.

This clonotype showed up just once. The J gene is TRBJ2-7, the V gene TRBV20-1, with 9 bases fitting TRBD1. The J call may be wrong; the DNA end is better matched by TRBJ2-5. There are 14 residues in the CDR3. Per the germline V gene, CDR1 is DFQATT and CDR2 is SNEGSKA (reference sequence). Here the CDR3 DNA reads TGCAGTGCTAGTTACGGGACAGGGTACGAGACCCAGTACTTC. It codes for CSASYGTGYETQYF.

The chain recombines TRBV20-1 with TRBJ1-2; D uncertain. Trimming pared 1 base from V and 6 bases from J, leaving 12 bases between. The CDR3 contains 13 residues. The germline V gene has CDR1 DFQATT and CDR2 SNEGSKA (reference sequence). CDR3 in amino acids: CSARVIMQNGYTF. DNA of the CDR3: TGCAGTGCTAGAGTCATTATGCAGAATGGCTACACCTTC.

As concerns this clonotype: A read error may explain this, as a much larger clone is one base away. The CDR3 carries no conserved terminal phenylalanine or tryptophan, so it likely arises from a read error. CDR3 DNA sequence: TGTGCCAGCAGCTTAAGCGGAAACAATGAGCAGTTCATC. Encoded protein: CASSLSGNNEQFI. The chain joins TRBV5-6 to TRBJ2-1; tentative D call: TRBD2 (5 bases). Per germline, CDR1 SGHDT and CDR2 YYEEEE. CDR3 length equals 13 residues. V was clipped by 2 bases and J by 5 bases, with 8 bases between them.

The V and J genes are TRBV18 and TRBJ1-4; D unclear. In germline, CDR1 is KGHSH, CDR2 LQKENI. The CDR3 has 12 residues. V dropped 2 bases and J dropped 11 bases, with 9 bases sitting between them. CDR3 region: CASSPERQKLFF. CDR3 sequence (DNA): TGTGCCAGCTCACCAGAGAGGCAGAAACTGTTTTTT.

The V gene is TRBV3-1, the J gene TRBJ1-2, with 11 bases that match TRBD1. This CDR3 is built from 18 residues. Trimming took 3 bases from V and 0 from J; bases not matched to a gene: 9. Germline values: CDR1 LGHDT, CDR2 YNNKEL (reference sequence). The DNA of the CDR3 is TGTGCCAGCAGCCAGGGGACAGGGGGTTTAAGACCTAACTATGGCTACACCTTC. It is translated as CASSQGTGGLRPNYGYTF.

The rearrangement joins TRBV29-1 to TRBJ2-1, with 10 positions matching TRBD2. CDR3 length: 15 amino acids. V dropped 3 bases and J dropped 8; count of bases not matched to a gene: 10. Looked up from germline, CDR1 is SQVTM and CDR2 is ANQGSEA. This CDR3 is CSVDGTSAGSDEQFF. The CDR3 nucleotides are TGCAGCGTTGATGGGACTAGCGCCGGTTCGGATGAGCAGTTCTTC.

V usage is TRBV4-1 and J usage is TRBJ2-7; 9 bases are shared with TRBD1. This CDR3 spans 16 amino acids. Germline V gene lookup returns CDR1 MGHRA and CDR2 YSYEKL. After removal of 3 bases from V and 5 bases from J, the junction contained 11 bases not matched to a gene. The chain's CDR3 is CASSHGTGTGWDEQYF. CDR3 sequence (DNA): TGCGCCAGCAGCCATGGGACCGGGACAGGGTGGGACGAGCAGTACTTC.

The genes are TRBV7-2 and TRBJ2-4; the match to TRBD1 covers 7 bases. The length of the CDR3 is 17 residues. Germline V gives CDR1 SGHTA, CDR2 FQGNSA. The J segment lost 4 bases and the V segment lost 7 bases, leaving 16 bases of the junction unmatched. The CDR3: CASTPMSATGSKNIQYF. CDR3 in DNA: TGTGCCAGCACCCCTATGTCGGCGACAGGGTCAAAAAACATTCAGTACTTC.

In this sample, this clonotype turned up a few times. This rearrangement joins TRBV29-1 to TRBJ2-1; 7 nucleotides match TRBD1. V lost 7 bases to trimming and J lost 4 bases; unmatched junction nucleotides: 7. The CDR3 consists of 13 residues. CDR1 is SQVTM, CDR2 ANQGSEA, per germline. For the CDR3, the DNA is TGCAGCGGGGACAGAGGAGAGTACAATGAGCAGTTCTTC. It specifies CSGDRGEYNEQFF.

This clonotype was seen only a few times. The rearrangement uses TRBV7-2 and TRBJ2-7; D may be TRBD1 or TRBD2 (6 bases each). V was shortened by 2 bases and J by 6 bases, with 14 bases between the two germline ends. The CDR3 sequence is 14 residues long. CDR1 SGHTA and CDR2 FQGNSA come from the germline V gene. CDR3 residues: CASSLIYPGAEQYF. The CDR3 nucleotides are TGTGCCAGCAGCTTAATCTACCCGGGGGCCGAGCAGTACTTC.

V is TRBV27 and J is TRBJ2-7; 12 bases agree with TRBD2. This CDR3 contains 17 residues. Trimming cost V 6 bases and J 5 bases; bases outside gene matches: 14. Germline-derived CDR1 and CDR2 are MNHEY and SMNVEV (reference sequence). CDR3 DNA: TGTGCCAGCAGCAGACTAGCGGGAGATCCGGGGAGTCACGAGCAGTACTTC. As protein: CASSRLAGDPGSHEQYF.

This clonotype was observed a few times. The rearrangement joins TRBV4-1 to TRBJ2-5, with D unclear. Germline CDR1 is MGHRA and CDR2 is YSYEKL. V was shortened by 3 bases and J by 3 bases, with 11 bases between the two germline ends. The length of the CDR3 is 14 residues. The CDR3 DNA sequence: TGCGCCAGCAGCCACACGGACGGCAAAGAGACCCAGTACTTC. This encodes CASSHTDGKETQYF.

This clonotype occurred a few times. The V call is TRBV4-1, the J call TRBJ2-1; D gene ambiguous. Trimming removed 4 bases at V and 6 bases at J, with 7 bases between. Germline CDR1 and CDR2: MGHRA and YSYEKL. The CDR3 covers 12 residues. The CDR3 DNA is TGCGCCAGCAGCCGGGCCGTCAATGAGCAGTTCTTC. Residues: CASSRAVNEQFF.

This clonotype was seen just once. One end of the junction does not line up with germline, which may come from a read error. The chain carries TRBV29-1 and TRBJ2-1, with 8 positions matching TRBD2. Germline assignment: CDR1 SQVTM and CDR2 ANQGSEA. The CDR3 runs to 17 residues. In DNA form, the CDR3 reads TGCAGCGTTGAGGGACTAGGGGGACGTAGCTCCTACAATGAGCAGTTTTTC. Residues: CSVEGLGGRSSYNEQFF.

This chain uses TRBV5-1 with TRBJ1-1; D unclear. CDR1 and CDR2 (germline): SGHRS, YFSETQ. This CDR3 is 14 amino acids long. With 4 bases removed from V and 0 bases from J, the gap between germline ends came to 10 bases. Here the CDR3 reads CASSPRALNTEAFF. As DNA, the CDR3 is TGCGCCAGCAGCCCCCGGGCCCTGAACACTGAAGCTTTCTTT.

This chain links TRBV21-1 with TRBJ2-7; TRBD1 is the table's D call and was not checked against the DNA. TRBV21-1 is labeled a pseudogene. This CDR3 is built from 16 residues. In nucleotides, the CDR3 is TGTGCCAGCAGCAAAATGGGGGGGTTGGGCCCCTACGAGCAGTACTTC. This encodes CASSKMGGLGPYEQYF.

The chain uses TRBV6-6 and TRBJ2-1; D call uncertain. CDR1 MNHNY and CDR2 SVGAGI come from the germline V gene (reference sequence). The V and J ends lost 6 bases and 10 bases respectively, with 10 bases between them. The CDR3 spans 11 residues. CDR3 DNA sequence: TGTGCCAGCAGGACTCAATACGAGCAGTTCTTC. This sequence encodes CASRTQYEQFF.

This clonotype was picked up one time. This chain joins TRBV6-2 or TRBV6-3 and TRBJ2-5, with a tentative D call TRBD1 (5 bases). V was shortened by 0 bases and J by 10 bases, with 18 bases between the two germline ends. The CDR3 is 15 amino acids. The germline CDR1 and CDR2 sequences are MNHEY and SVGEGT. Written as DNA, the CDR3 is TGTGCCAGCAGTTACTCGTTCGAGTGGGGCCATGACCAGTACTTC. Protein sequence: CASSYSFEWGHDQYF.

V and J are TRBV10-1 and TRBJ2-4; D is perhaps TRBD2 (5 bases). TRBJ2-7 explains the end of the DNA better; the J call may be wrong. CDR3 length: 17 amino acids. Germline V lookup: CDR1 WNHNN, CDR2 SYGVQD (reference sequence). CDR3 nucleotide sequence: TGCGCCAGCAGTGAGTACCGGAAGCGGAGGTACTCCTACGAGCAGTACTTC. Translated, it gives CASSEYRKRRYSYEQYF.

This chain uses TRBV4-1 with TRBJ1-6, with D tentatively TRBD1 (5 bases). The germline gives CDR1 MGHRA, CDR2 YSYEKL. Trimming stripped 6 bases from V and 9 bases from J, with 24 bases between. This CDR3 has 17 residues. This CDR3 reads CASSGYVDQGFTSPLHF. The CDR3 DNA follows: TGCGCCAGCAGTGGGTATGTGGATCAGGGATTTACTTCACCCCTCCACTTT.